This TCR beta chain was observed in a study of identical twins. General observations from the study: Researchers reported weaker excess twin sharing in beta out-of-frame sequences. Abundant cord blood beta clonotypes carried fewer insertions; memory repertoires showed none.

CDR3 length: 13 residues. The V gene's germline CDR1 is SQVTM and CDR2 ANQGSEA. A universal primer binding site was introduced by template switching. The final cDNA contained unique molecular identifiers. TCRdb re-called the 5' RACE reads with MiXCR, one entry per CDR3 protein. The sample carries hundreds of thousands of distinct CDR3 sequences, 8.6% recorded once. In the case of this clonotype: Its antigen is not identified. A single base separates this from a much larger clone, so it may be a read error.

These same data were also listed under a study on yellow fever vaccine responses in identical twins.

Material for sequencing was PBMCs. J is TRBJ2-1 and V is TRBV29-1; D is undetermined. The receptor was isolated from a woman aged 18-29 years in good health. The DNA of the CDR3 is TGCAGCGTTGAGATGGTTCGGTACAATGTGCAGTTCTTC. Protein sequence: CSVEMVRYNVQFF.